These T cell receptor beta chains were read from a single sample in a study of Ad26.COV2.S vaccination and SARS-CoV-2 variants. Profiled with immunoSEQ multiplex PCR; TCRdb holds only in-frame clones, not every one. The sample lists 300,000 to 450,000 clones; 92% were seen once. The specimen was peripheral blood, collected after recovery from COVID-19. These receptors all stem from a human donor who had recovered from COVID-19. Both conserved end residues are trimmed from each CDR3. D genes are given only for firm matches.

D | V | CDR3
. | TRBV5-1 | ASSLVFGRADGYT
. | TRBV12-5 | ASGRVRGTEAF
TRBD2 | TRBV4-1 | ASSIRLAGKETQY
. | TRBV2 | ASSEDPGGSTDTQY
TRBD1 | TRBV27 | ASRGQQGGGYGYT
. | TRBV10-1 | ARRGPSNYGYT
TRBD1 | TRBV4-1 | ASSRGQQVNTEAF
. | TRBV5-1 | ASSLQGYNYEQY
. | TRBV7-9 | ASSLASDEQY
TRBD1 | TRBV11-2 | ASSPWDSSNYGYT